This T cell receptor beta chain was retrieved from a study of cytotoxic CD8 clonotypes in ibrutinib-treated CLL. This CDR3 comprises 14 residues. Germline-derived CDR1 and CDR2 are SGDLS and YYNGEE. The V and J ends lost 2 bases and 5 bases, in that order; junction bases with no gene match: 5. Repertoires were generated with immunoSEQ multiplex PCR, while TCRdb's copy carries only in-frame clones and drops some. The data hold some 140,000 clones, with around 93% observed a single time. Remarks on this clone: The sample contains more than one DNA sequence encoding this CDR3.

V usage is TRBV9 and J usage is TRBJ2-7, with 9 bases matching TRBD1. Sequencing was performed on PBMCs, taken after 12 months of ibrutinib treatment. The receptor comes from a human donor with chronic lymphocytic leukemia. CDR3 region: CASSVGTGINEQYF. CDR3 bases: TGTGCCAGCAGCGTCGGGACAGGGATCAACGAGCAGTACTTC.